This entry lists 15 T cell receptor beta chains sequenced from one sample in a study of regulatory T cells in long-lasting Graves disease. Indicated time point: newly diagnosed GD, antithyroid drugs for less than 3 months. Generation of the TCR library employed RNA extracted from PBMCs. In building TCR beta libraries, iRepertoire HTBI primers were used together with Arm-PCR of CDR3 regions. TCRdb ran MiXCR on the multiplex PCR reads and lists one entry per CDR3 protein. The sample yields around 450,000 distinct CDR3 sequences, about 15% seen once. The sample was also reused in another study, on T cells in Graves' hyperthyroidism and ophthalmopathy.

Sequenced here: peripheral blood mononuclear cells (PBMCs), sampled at new diagnosis, from a patient treated with antithyroid drugs. The origin of the receptors is a woman in her 30s with Graves disease.

This clonotype occurred many times. The rearrangement links TRBV6-1 to TRBJ2-7; 10 bases are shared with TRBD1. The length of the CDR3 is 15 residues. Germline loops: CDR1 MNHNS, CDR2 SASEGT. Germline trimming cut 6 bases from V and 4 bases from J; bases unmatched to any gene: 9. This CDR3 reads CASSKTGTGVYEQYF. CDR3 DNA: TGTGCCAGCAGCAAGACCGGGACAGGGGTATACGAGCAGTACTTC.

Only a few counts were recorded for this clonotype. V and J are TRBV20-1 and TRBJ1-3; D unclear. CDR1 is DFQATT, CDR2 SNEGSKA, per germline (reference sequence). The V and J ends lost 0 bases and 4 bases respectively, with 13 bases between them. The CDR3 loop spans 15 amino acids. CDR3 coding DNA: TGCAGTGCTAGAGATCCGAGAGGACCCGGAAACACCATATATTTT. Translated, it gives CSARDPRGPGNTIYF.

The chain employs TRBV6-1 and TRBJ2-7, with 11 nucleotides matching TRBD2. The CDR3 length is 14 residues. The trim removed 6 bases at V and 3 bases at J, leaving 4 bases unmatched. Germline V gene sequence: CDR1 MNHNS, CDR2 SASEGT. Here the CDR3 DNA reads TGTGCCAGCAGACTACTAGCGGGAGTCTACGAGCAGTACTTC. This sequence encodes CASRLLAGVYEQYF.

Turning to this clonotype: A far bigger clonotype differs at one base, so this is likely a read error. The chain couples TRBV12-3 or TRBV12-4 to TRBJ2-7, with a tentative D call TRBD1 (5 bases). This CDR3 is 12 amino acids long. Between the trimmed V and J ends, which lost 4 bases and 7 bases, there was a span of 11 bases. The DNA of the CDR3 is TGTGCCAGCAGTTCTAGGGGCAATGAGCAGTACTTC. Translated, it gives CASSSRGNEQYF.

This clonotype was counted at least ten times. This rearrangement joins TRBV7-3 to TRBJ1-6, with TRBD1 as a possible D gene (5 bases). V was clipped by 1 base and J by 9 bases, with 7 bases between them. Germline CDR1 is SGHTA and CDR2 is FQGTGA. CDR3 size: 13 residues. The CDR3, as DNA: TGTGCCAGCAGCTTAAATGGGGGTTCACCCCTCCACTTT. Translation gives CASSLNGGSPLHF.

This clonotype was counted at least ten times. V is TRBV6-1 and J is TRBJ1-2; D is ambiguous. V was cut by 4 bases and J by 7 bases, with 13 bases left in between. CDR3 length equals 13 residues. Germline CDR1 reads MNHNS; CDR2 reads SASEGT. The CDR3 here is CASSGSGLVGYTF. CDR3 DNA sequence: TGTGCCAGCAGTGGTTCGGGGTTAGTTGGCTACACCTTC.

This chain connects TRBV30 to TRBJ2-7; D gene uncertain. The germline V gene encodes CDR1 GTSNPN and CDR2 SVGIG (reference sequence). The V gene lost 8 bases and the J gene lost 5 bases, with 25 bases spanning the gap. This CDR3 region has 15 residues. The CDR3 region is CASSIVESGRDEQYF. The CDR3, as DNA: TGTGCCAGTAGTATAGTGGAGTCAGGTCGCGACGAGCAGTACTTC.

The V call is TRBV19, the J call TRBJ1-2, with 7 bases matching TRBD1. V lost 6 bases, J lost 8 bases, and 12 bases stayed unmatched. The length of the CDR3 is 14 residues. Germline values: CDR1 LNHDA, CDR2 SQIVND (reference sequence). CDR3 protein: CASSQGEGASGYTF. The CDR3 coding sequence is TGTGCCAGTAGCCAGGGGGAGGGGGCCAGCGGCTACACCTTC.

Of note for this clonotype: Just one base apart from a much larger clone, this may be a read error. No conserved phenylalanine or tryptophan ends this CDR3, so it is likely a read error. This chain connects TRBV11-3 to TRBJ2-1; TRBD2 matches at 9 bases. This CDR3 has 16 residues. The ends lost 4 bases at V and 6 bases at J; junction bases unmatched: 10. Germline-derived CDR1 and CDR2 are SGHNT and YENEEA. The CDR3 DNA reads TGTGCCAGCAGCTCTCCCGCGGGAGGGATAGCCAATGAGCAGTTCTGC. As protein: CASSSPAGGIANEQFC.

This clonotype was recorded many times. The chain has TRBV7-8 and TRBJ1-2, with 12 bases lining up with TRBD1. This CDR3 region has 17 residues. Germline loops: CDR1 SGHVS, CDR2 FQNEAQ. The ends lost 3 bases at V and 3 bases at J; junction bases unmatched: 8. CDR3 coding DNA: TGTGCCAGCAGCTTTCCCAGTGGGACAGGGGGCGACTATGGCTACACCTTC. Translation: CASSFPSGTGGDYGYTF.

This clonotype was picked up many times. V and J are TRBV2 and TRBJ2-1; D is ambiguous. The CDR3 has 14 amino acids. Germline CDR1 SNHLY, CDR2 FYNNEI. V lost 6 bases and J lost 2, with 11 bases in between. CDR3 DNA sequence: TGTGCCAGCAGCCCCCAGGCCGCCTACAATGAGCAGTTCTTC. Its protein is CASSPQAAYNEQFF.

This clonotype occurred many times. The chain recombines TRBV11-2 with TRBJ1-2; TRBD1 matches at 10 bases. This CDR3 has 19 amino acids. The germline V gene has CDR1 SGHAT and CDR2 FQNNGV. J lost 5 bases, V lost 3 bases, and 18 bases had no gene match. Here the CDR3 DNA reads TGTGCCAGCAGCTTTCTGGGGGACAGGGGCACCGAGGGGGGATATGGCTACACCTTC. This sequence encodes CASSFLGDRGTEGGYGYTF.

This clonotype was found many times. The chain uses TRBV13 and TRBJ2-5, with TRBD1 matching over 9 bases. V gave up 2 bases and J gave up 4 bases; unmatched junction bases: 2. The V gene's germline CDR1 is PRHDT and CDR2 FYEKMQ (reference sequence). The CDR3 contains 14 residues. The CDR3 region is CASSLRQGVETQYF. In nucleotides, the CDR3 is TGTGCCAGCAGCTTACGACAGGGGGTAGAGACCCAGTACTTC.

This clonotype has a handful of counts. This chain joins TRBV10-3 and TRBJ2-3, with unresolved D. CDR1 and CDR2 from the germline V gene are ENHRY and SYGVKD. V was pared by 4 bases and J by 6 bases, with 8 bases between. CDR3 size: 12 residues. The CDR3 region has the DNA TGTGCCATCAGTGTCAGCCATGATACGCAGTATTTT. This sequence encodes CAISVSHDTQYF.

The chain links TRBV12-3 or TRBV12-4 to TRBJ2-3, with TRBD2 as a possible D gene (5 bases). This CDR3 comprises 16 residues. Trimming pared 8 bases from V and 4 bases from J, leaving 22 bases between. CDR3 nucleotide sequence: TGTGCCAGCGGAATACCGACTAACGGGAACGCAGATACGCAGTATTTT. This gives the protein CASGIPTNGNADTQYF.